This record looks at one TCR beta chain sequence and its context. No antigen is known for it. V was clipped by 4 bases and J by 5 bases, with 8 bases between them. Germline CDR1 is MDHEN and CDR2 is SYDVKM. The CDR3 contains 12 residues. The record originates from a study of CD8 T cells in ankylosing spondylitis. Regarding the study as a whole: CD8+ disease-linked clones were present at relatively low frequencies in blood. A motif in TCR beta, a set of seven to nine highly homologous variants, appeared characteristic of ankylosing spondylitis blood. Enrichment of disease-linked clones was reportedly significant in matched ankylosing spondylitis synovial fluid.

MiXCR, run by TCRdb on the 5' RACE reads, gives a single entry per CDR3 protein. The repertoire holds some 270,000 distinct CDR3 sequences, with 18% as singletons. This TCR was sampled from a male donor with ankylosing spondylitis or in good health (not recorded which). The chain is built from TRBV28 and TRBJ2-5; D gene unclear. What was sequenced was blood, either unsorted or a sorted T cell fraction (not recorded which). The CDR3 sequence is CASSSSDETQYF. The CDR3 DNA follows: TGTGCCAGCAGTTCCTCAGACGAGACCCAGTACTTC.